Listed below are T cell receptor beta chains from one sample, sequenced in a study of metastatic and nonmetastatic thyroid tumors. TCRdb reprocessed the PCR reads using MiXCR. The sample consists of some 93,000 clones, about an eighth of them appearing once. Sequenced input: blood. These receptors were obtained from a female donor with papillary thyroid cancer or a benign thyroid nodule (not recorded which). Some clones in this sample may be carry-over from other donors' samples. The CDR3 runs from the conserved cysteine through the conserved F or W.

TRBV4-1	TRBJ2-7	CASSHGTTYEQYF
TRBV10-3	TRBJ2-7	CAISAGPIYEQYF
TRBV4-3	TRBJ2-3	CASSQDGTSGNTDTQYF
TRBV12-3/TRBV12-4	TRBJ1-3	CASIRDPSSGNTIYF
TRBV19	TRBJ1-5	CASSPGQGMFSNQPQHF
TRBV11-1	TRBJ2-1	CASSSTSLRSYNEQFF
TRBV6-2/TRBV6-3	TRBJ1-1	CVSRLGAGAEDFF
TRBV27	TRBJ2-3	CASSQGQAWTDTQYF
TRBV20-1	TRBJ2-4	CSASDQGRGGIQYF
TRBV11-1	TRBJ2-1	CAIILEGQYIRNEQFF
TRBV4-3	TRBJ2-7	CASSQDPRSYEQYF
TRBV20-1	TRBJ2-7	CSARVGGDDYEQYF
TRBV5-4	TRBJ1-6	CASSKPSLGGSPLHF
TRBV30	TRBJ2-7	CAWSRGTNSYEQYF
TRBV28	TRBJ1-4	CASSLREGEEKLFF
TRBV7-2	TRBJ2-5	CASSLVSGAGGPETQYF
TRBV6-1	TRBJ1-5	CARAWRGISNQPQHF
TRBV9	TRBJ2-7	CASSVGMVAGSYEQYF
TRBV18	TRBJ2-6	CASSPPVGGADFGANVLTF
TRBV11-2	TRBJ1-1	CASRPKQGVKNTEAFF
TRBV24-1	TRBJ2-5	CATSDFLSGDGRETQYF
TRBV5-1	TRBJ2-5	CASSSSGTGEETQYF
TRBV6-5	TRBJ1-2	CASSYAPEGYGYTF
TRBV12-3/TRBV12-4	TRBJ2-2	CASSLLTGTPTFTGELFF
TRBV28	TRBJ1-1	CASVRMNTEAFF
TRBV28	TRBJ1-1	CASTTRGWTEAFF
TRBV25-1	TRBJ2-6	CASSQDSGANVLTF
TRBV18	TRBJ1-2	CASSPVPGNGGYTF
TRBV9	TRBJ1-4	CASSDPGDEKLFF
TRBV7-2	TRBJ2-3	CASSFSRGDTQYF
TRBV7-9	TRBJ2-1	CASSSVGDRTYNEQFF
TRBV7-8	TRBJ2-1	CASRPGLAGVLGRGSFF
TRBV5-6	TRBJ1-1	CASSFGSSGTEAFF
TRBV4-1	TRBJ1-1	CASSQGSTEAFF
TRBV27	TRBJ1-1	CASSPLRRGDTEAFF
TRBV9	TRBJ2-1	CASSVSGGGLTGYGEQFF
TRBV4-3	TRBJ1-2	CASSPRYGTGHNYGYTF
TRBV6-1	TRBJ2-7	CASRPTSEPYEQYF
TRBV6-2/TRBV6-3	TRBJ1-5	CASSYPTGGFGNQPQHF
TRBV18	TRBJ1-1	CASSPITGAEAFF
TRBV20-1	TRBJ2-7	CSTYMAGGSYEQYF
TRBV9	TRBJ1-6	CASSVQGSNSPLHF
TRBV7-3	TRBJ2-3	CASSLIRTDTQYF
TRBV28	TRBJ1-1	CASTYRTQAFF
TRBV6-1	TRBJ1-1	CASTWTGGTEAFF
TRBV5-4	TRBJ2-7	CASSSVVRTRSSYEQYF
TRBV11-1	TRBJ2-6	CASTPEMDSSSGANVLTF
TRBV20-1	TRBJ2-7	CSASKEYEQYF
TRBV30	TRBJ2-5	CACTSDRGQETQYF
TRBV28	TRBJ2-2	CASSISGRGTGELFF
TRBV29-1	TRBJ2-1	CSVDPGGVYNEQFF
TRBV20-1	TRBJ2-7	CSAEQVGGYEQYF
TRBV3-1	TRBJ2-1	CASSPTSGAYSEQFF
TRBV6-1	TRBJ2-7	CASLKGTGLYEQYF
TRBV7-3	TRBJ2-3	CASSHGTGGTDTQYF
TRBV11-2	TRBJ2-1	CASSLDRGGGQFF
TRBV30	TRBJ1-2	CAWSVLSNRDGYTF
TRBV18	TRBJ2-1	CASSPPAGYEQFF
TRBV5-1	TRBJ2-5	CASSLGAGMETQYF
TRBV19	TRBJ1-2	CASSIPPGQARYGYTF